This T cell receptor beta chain was profiled in a study of cytomegalovirus exposure and HLA in healthy donors. Trimming took 4 bases from V and 1 from J, leaving 11 bases between them. The V gene's germline CDR1 is SGHRS and CDR2 YFSETQ. The CDR3 length is 15 residues. PCR amplification relied on 60 Vbeta primers (plus 13 Jbeta primers). TCRdb keeps only in-frame clones here, not all; method: immunoSEQ multiplex PCR. The data contain roughly 130,000 clones, about 76% of them singletons. The study, taken as a whole, reports: In a later analysis, V- and J-gene trimming of beta chains associated with a DCLRE1C missense variant, replicated independently.

Of note for this clone: Its antigen is as yet unknown.

Input material: PBMCs. The TCR originated in a man aged 40-55 years in good health and CMV-seropositive. This chain joins TRBV5-1 and TRBJ2-2, with D possibly TRBD1 on 6 matching bases. CDR3 bases: TGCGCCAGCAGCCACAGGGCTCAGAACACCGGGGAGCTGTTTTTT. Translating it yields CASSHRAQNTGELFF.